This T cell receptor beta chain was found in a study of cytomegalovirus exposure and HLA in healthy donors. This clone was recorded only once. Its target is not known. Looked up from germline, CDR1 is SGHVS and CDR2 is FQNEAQ. V dropped 5 bases and J dropped 8; count of bases not matched to a gene: 5. CDR3 length: 14 amino acids. A multiplex PCR was run with 60 Vbeta primers and 13 Jbeta primers. The table came from immunoSEQ multiplex PCR; TCRdb's copy has only in-frame clones and leaves some out. This table holds about 140,000 clones, about four fifths found once. Whole-study findings and limits: Analyses of presence and absence presupposed an approximately uniform sequencing depth across donors. The only immune exposure information that was available was CMV serostatus. Later genetic work tied a missense DCLRE1C variant to beta-chain V and J trimming.

This receptor was identified in a male donor in good health and CMV-seropositive. The chain links TRBV7-8 to TRBJ2-1; 11 bases map to TRBD2. Sequencing was done on a sample of PBMCs. The CDR3 DNA is TGTGCCAGCAGCCTACTAGCGGGAGCGGATGAGCAGTTCTTC. Its translation is CASSLLAGADEQFF.